Each of the 17 T cell receptor beta chains below was sequenced from the same sample in a study of Ad26.COV2.S vaccination and SARS-CoV-2 variants. Indicated treatment: some 19 received Ad26.COV2.S at low or high dose, single or two shots; a few received placebo; per-sample allocation not given. Following the first vaccine or placebo injection, samples were taken on day 63. The assay was immunoSEQ multiplex PCR, and TCRdb's table has in-frame clones only and misses some. The sample carries around 420,000 clones, 88% recorded once. The starting material was peripheral blood, obtained in a trial of Ad26.COV2.S vaccine versus placebo. The origin of the receptors is a person between 18 and 65 years old who received the Ad26.COV2.S COVID-19 vaccine or a placebo.

This chain connects TRBV6-5 to TRBJ2-7, with TRBD1 matching over 8 bases. This CDR3 spans 14 amino acids. The germline gives CDR1 MNHEY, CDR2 SVGAGI. The ends lost 6 bases at V and 7 bases at J; junction bases unmatched: 11. CDR3 bases: TGTGCCAGCAGATCTCGGCAGGGGGCACGGGAGCAGTACTTC. Its protein is CASRSRQGAREQYF.

The chain uses TRBV7-6 and TRBJ2-1; D tentatively fits TRBD1 or TRBD2 (5 bases each). The CDR3 spans 15 residues. Looked up from germline, CDR1 is SGHVS and CDR2 is FNYEAQ. Trimming left V 5 bases short and J 2 bases short, with 13 bases between. CDR3 protein: CASSAGTAAYNEQFF. CDR3 DNA sequence: TGTGCCAGCAGCGCCGGGACGGCCGCCTACAATGAGCAGTTCTTC.

The CDR3 nucleotides are TGCGCCAGCAGCCGGACGGGGATTCGCGCCGGGGGGGCGAACAATGAGCAGTTCTTC. Translating gives CASSRTGIRAGGANNEQFF. This chain uses TRBV5-1 with TRBJ2-1; 8 nucleotides agree with TRBD2. V lost 4 bases to trimming and J lost 5 bases; unmatched junction nucleotides: 20. The germline gives CDR1 SGHRS, CDR2 YFSETQ. This CDR3 comprises 19 residues. The full variable domain, with the rest looked up from reference TRBV5-1 and TRBJ2-1, is KAGVTQTPRYLIKTRGQQVTLSCSPISGHRSVSWYQQTPGQGLQFLFEYFSETQRNKGNFPGRFSGRQFSNSRSEMNVSTLELGDSALYLCASSRTGIRAGGANNEQFFGPGTRLTVL.

V and J are TRBV19 and TRBJ1-2; D may be TRBD1 (6 bases). Between the trimmed V and J ends, which lost 6 bases and 2 bases, there was a span of 10 bases. This CDR3 has 13 amino acids. Germline values: CDR1 LNHDA, CDR2 SQIVND (reference sequence). The DNA of the CDR3 is TGTGCCAGTAGGTCAGGGGCGAACTATGGCTACACCTTC. Its protein is CASRSGANYGYTF.

The CDR3 nucleotides read TGCGCCAGCAGCCAAGAAGGGGGGGCTTTCGATGAGCAGTTCTTC. This encodes CASSQEGGAFDEQFF. The chain carries TRBV4-3 and TRBJ2-1; perhaps TRBD2 as D (7 bases). The CDR3 has 15 residues. The ends were cut back, 0 bases at V and 8 bases at J, with 14 bases in the middle. From germline, CDR1 is LGHNA and CDR2 YSLEER.

The genes are TRBV7-2 and TRBJ1-6; D perhaps matches TRBD1 (5 bases). The CDR3 has 16 residues. Germline CDR1 reads SGHTA; CDR2 reads FQGNSA. V shed 1 base and J shed 10 bases, with 17 bases lying between them. The CDR3 nucleotides are TGTGCCAGCAGCTTAGTGGGGCCGGAGGTTGACTCACCCCTCCACTTT. Its protein product is CASSLVGPEVDSPLHF.

The rearrangement links TRBV6-5 to TRBJ2-2, with D uncertain. Trimming cost V 0 bases and J 5 bases, with 13 bases left between them. Germline CDR1 and CDR2: MNHEY and SVGAGI. CDR3 length equals 16 residues. The CDR3 DNA reads as TGTGCCAGCAGTTACTCCGCCCCCGACCCGACCGGGGAGCTGTTTTTT. The encoded protein is CASSYSAPDPTGELFF.

V is TRBV5-4 and J is TRBJ2-3; weak D call: TRBD1 (6 bases). This CDR3 is 16 amino acids long. Germline V gene sequence: CDR1 SGHNT, CDR2 YYREEE (reference sequence). V gave up 0 bases and J gave up 3 bases, with 14 bases separating them. CDR3 sequence reads: CASSLVPGAVTDTQYF. CDR3 nucleotides: TGTGCCAGCAGCTTGGTTCCAGGGGCCGTAACAGATACGCAGTATTTT. Together with reference TRBV5-4 and TRBJ2-3, the CDR3 gives the full variable domain: ETGVTQSPTHLIKTRGQQVTLRCSSQSGHNTVSWYQQALGQGPQFIFQYYREEENGRGNFPPRFSGLQFPNYSSELNVNALELDDSALYLCASSLVPGAVTDTQYFGPGTRLTVL.

This chain links TRBV9 with TRBJ2-7, with a possible D match to TRBD2 (5 bases). CDR1 is SGDLS, CDR2 YYNGEE, per germline. V lost 4 bases and J 4 bases, leaving 9 bases between the germline ends. The CDR3 is 12 amino acids. DNA of the CDR3: TGTGCCAGCAGCCCTCGCGGGTACGAGCAGTACTTC. It specifies CASSPRGYEQYF.

V is TRBV24-1 and J is TRBJ1-5; TRBD1 might be the D (5 bases). In germline, CDR1 is KGHDR, CDR2 SFDVKD. This CDR3 has 13 residues. With 7 bases removed from V and 6 bases from J, the gap between germline ends came to 12 bases. CDR3 nucleotide sequence: TGTGCCACCAGCCCGGTGGGGGGTCAGCCCCAGCATTTT. Translation: CATSPVGGQPQHF.

This chain connects TRBV2 to TRBJ2-7, with D perhaps given as TRBD1 or TRBD2 (5 bases each). Per the germline V gene, CDR1 is SNHLY and CDR2 is FYNNEI. This CDR3 is 14 amino acids long. The V end was cut by 2 bases, the J end by 7 bases, with 15 bases between. CDR3 amino acids: CASSERGVLGEQYF. For the CDR3, the DNA is TGTGCCAGCAGTGAAAGAGGGGTATTAGGAGAGCAGTACTTC.

J is TRBJ1-2 and V is TRBV2; the match to TRBD1 covers 7 bases. CDR1 and CDR2 (germline): SNHLY, FYNNEI. The CDR3 sequence is 10 residues long. Unmatched junction bases numbered 7, after V lost 8 bases and J lost 13 bases. DNA of the CDR3: TGTGCCAGCGCGACAGGGCGCGCCACCTTC. Protein product: CASATGRATF.

The sample holds a few counts of this clone. The chain carries TRBV18 and TRBJ2-7; possible D gene TRBD2, 5 bases. The CDR3 has 14 residues. CDR1 is KGHSH and CDR2 is LQKENI in the germline V gene. Trimming stripped 0 bases from V and 3 bases from J, with 9 bases between. The CDR3 nucleotides read TGTGCCAGCTCACCACCTGGAGGTAACTACGAGCAGTACTTC. This encodes CASSPPGGNYEQYF.

This clone was observed a single time. The V and J genes are TRBV19 and TRBJ1-1, with 8 bases matching TRBD1. In germline, CDR1 is LNHDA, CDR2 SQIVND (reference sequence). V lost 9 bases, J lost 1 base, and 4 bases stayed unmatched. The CDR3 extends over 13 amino acids. CDR3 in DNA: TGTGCCAGCCGAACAGGGGGGAACACTGAAGCTTTCTTT. It specifies CASRTGGNTEAFF.

J is TRBJ2-1 and V is TRBV5-4; D is possibly TRBD2 (7 bases). CDR3 length equals 16 residues. With 0 bases removed from V and 6 bases from J, the gap between germline ends came to 16 bases. Germline lookup yields CDR1 SGHNT and CDR2 YYREEE (reference sequence). The CDR3 DNA reads as TGTGCCAGCAGCTTGGCCATGAAAGGGGGGGGCAATGAGCAGTTCTTC. Its translation is CASSLAMKGGGNEQFF.

This chain joins TRBV11-3 and TRBJ2-7; D perhaps matches TRBD1 (6 bases). V lost 5 bases and J lost 1, with 15 bases in between. This CDR3 has 15 residues. Looked up from germline, CDR1 is SGHNT and CDR2 is YENEEA. As DNA, the CDR3 is TGTGCCAGCAGCCGAGGGGGAACCGGTTCCTACGAGCAGTACTTC. Its protein product is CASSRGGTGSYEQYF.

The rearrangement joins TRBV27 to TRBJ2-5; a weak D match, TRBD1 (6 bases). The ends were cut back, 6 bases at V and 5 bases at J, with 13 bases in the middle. CDR1 and CDR2 from the germline V gene are MNHEY and SMNVEV (reference sequence). CDR3 length equals 13 residues. The CDR3 is CASSYGQRETQYF. In DNA, the CDR3 is TGTGCCAGCAGCTATGGACAGAGGGAGACCCAGTACTTC.